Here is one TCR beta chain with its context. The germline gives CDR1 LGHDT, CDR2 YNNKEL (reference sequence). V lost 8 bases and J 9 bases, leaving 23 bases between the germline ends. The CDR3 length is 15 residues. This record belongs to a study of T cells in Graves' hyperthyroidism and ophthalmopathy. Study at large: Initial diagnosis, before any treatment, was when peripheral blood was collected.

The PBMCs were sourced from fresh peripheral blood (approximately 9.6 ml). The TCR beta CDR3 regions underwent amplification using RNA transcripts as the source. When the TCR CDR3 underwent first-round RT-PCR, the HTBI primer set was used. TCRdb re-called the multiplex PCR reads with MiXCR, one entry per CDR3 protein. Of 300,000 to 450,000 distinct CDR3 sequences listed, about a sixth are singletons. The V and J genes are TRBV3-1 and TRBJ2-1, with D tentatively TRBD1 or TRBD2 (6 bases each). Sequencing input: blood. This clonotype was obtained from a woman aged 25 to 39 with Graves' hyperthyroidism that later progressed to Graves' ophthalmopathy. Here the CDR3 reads CASGRGELSGGEQFF. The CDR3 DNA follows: TGTGCCAGCGGAAGGGGGGAACTCTCCGGTGGTGAGCAGTTCTTC.